The rows below give T cell receptor beta chains drawn from one sample of a study of T cell repertoires in cytomegalovirus infection. Antigens for these TCRs are unknown. MiXCR, applied by TCRdb to the reads, yields one record per CDR3 protein. Of under 50,000 distinct CDR3 sequences listed, over 20% are singletons. Sequencing used CD8+ T cells from cultured PBMCs, obtained from culture after CMV antigen stimulation. Source of these receptors: a human donor in good health (CMV status not recorded). Some clones in this sample may be carry-over from other donors' samples. The CDR3 runs from the conserved cysteine through the conserved F or W. D genes are given only for firm matches. Part of the rows lack a size; the others show once, few, many or a class for expanded clones.

size,V,J,D,DNA,CDR3
.,TRBV7-2,TRBJ1-5,TRBD1,TGTGCCAGCAGCCCCCACAGGGGAAGTAGTCAGCCCCAGCATTTT,CASSPHRGSSQPQHF
.,TRBV10-2,TRBJ2-2,.,TGCGCCAGCAGACTAAACGGGGAGCTGTTTTTT,CASRLNGELFF
few,TRBV29-1,TRBJ2-7,TRBD1,TGCAGCGTTGCCGACAGGGAGAGGTCCTACGAGCAGTACTTC,CSVADRERSYEQYF
few,TRBV11-1,TRBJ2-1,TRBD2,TGTGCCAGCAGCTTTCTGACTAGCGGAAGGGATGAGCAGTTCTTC,CASSFLTSGRDEQFF
.,TRBV27,TRBJ2-5,.,TGTGCCAGCAGTCCCACCACTAAACAAGAGACCCAGTACTTC,CASSPTTKQETQYF
.,TRBV13,TRBJ1-2,TRBD1,TGTGCCAGCAGCGTCGACAGGGGAGGTTATAGGAACTATGGCTACACCTTC,CASSVDRGGYRNYGYTF
few,TRBV28,TRBJ2-7,TRBD1,TGTGCCAGCAGTTTGGGACAGCTCTACGAGCAGTACTTC,CASSLGQLYEQYF
few,TRBV12-3/TRBV12-4,TRBJ1-1,.,TGTGCCAGCAGTTTCACATTGGGTCGGGGGACTGAAGCTTTCTTT,CASSFTLGRGTEAFF
few,TRBV24-1,TRBJ1-2,.,TGTGCCACCAGTGAGGGCGCCGGCTACACCTTC,CATSEGAGYTF
.,TRBV28,TRBJ2-7,.,TGTGCCAGCAGTTTATTTTTTCGGGGCAGGGACGAGCAGTACTTC,CASSLFFRGRDEQYF
.,TRBV7-2,TRBJ2-7,.,TGTGCCAGCAGCTACTCGGACTACGTTTACGAGCAGTACTTC,CASSYSDYVYEQYF
few,TRBV4-3,TRBJ2-7,.,TGCGCCAGCAGCCAAGTATGGGCAGGGGGGCACGAGCAGTACTTC,CASSQVWAGGHEQYF
.,TRBV27,TRBJ2-2,.,TGTGCCAGCTCTTTGGGCGGCCCCGGGGAGCTGTTTTTT,CASSLGGPGELFF
few,TRBV7-2,TRBJ2-1,.,TGTGCCAGCAGCTTCAGAGTCCATGAGCAGTTCTTC,CASSFRVHEQFF
few,TRBV7-6,TRBJ2-6,TRBD1,TGTGCCAGCAGCTCCGGGACAGTCTCTGGGGCCAACGTCCTGACTTTC,CASSSGTVSGANVLTF
few,TRBV14,TRBJ2-5,.,TGTGCCAGCAGCCAAGGAGTATTGGAGACCCAGTACTTC,CASSQGVLETQYF
.,TRBV7-8,TRBJ2-1,.,TGTGCCAGCAGCCCGACAGCTACCAGCTCCTACAATGAGCAGTTCTTC,CASSPTATSSYNEQFF
.,TRBV20-1,TRBJ2-7,TRBD2,TGCAGTCCCAAGCGGGAGGGTTCTTCCTACGAGCAGTACTTC,CSPKREGSSYEQYF
.,TRBV12-3/TRBV12-4,TRBJ1-1,TRBD1,TGTGCCAGCAGTCCGACAGGGAGGACTGAAGCTTTCTTT,CASSPTGRTEAFF
few,TRBV12-3/TRBV12-4,TRBJ2-1,TRBD1,TGTGCCAGCAATCCAGGGGGAAGGTACAATGAGCAGTTCTTC,CASNPGGRYNEQFF
few,TRBV27,TRBJ1-6,.,TGTGCCAGCAGAGCCCGCCAGGGGCTTAATTCACCCCTCCACTTT,CASRARQGLNSPLHF
many,TRBV28,TRBJ2-7,TRBD1,TGTGCCAGCAGTAGCCGGTGGGACAGGGGCTACGAGCAGTACTTC,CASSSRWDRGYEQYF
.,TRBV6-5,TRBJ2-2,TRBD2,TGTGCCAGCAGTTGGACTAGCGGGGGGAACACCGGGGAGCTGTTTTTT,CASSWTSGGNTGELFF
.,TRBV7-2,TRBJ2-3,TRBD2,TGTGCCAGCAGCTTAAGCGGGAGAAAGACAGATACGCAGTATTTT,CASSLSGRKTDTQYF
few,TRBV6-5,TRBJ1-1,.,TGTGCCAGCAGTTACGGGGGTGACACTGAAGCTTTCTTT,CASSYGGDTEAFF
.,TRBV27,TRBJ2-1,TRBD1,TGTGCCAGCAGCGGACAGGGGGTGGTCTACAATGAGCAGTTCTTC,CASSGQGVVYNEQFF